The subject of this entry is one TCR beta chain. The antigen is undetermined. Amplification used 60 Vbeta primers and 13 Jbeta primers. The data were produced by immunoSEQ multiplex PCR, yet TCRdb's version contains in-frame clones alone and is incomplete. This sample has 110,000 to 150,000 clones, with around 85% found just once. The sample originates from a study of cytomegalovirus exposure and HLA in healthy donors. The CDR3 length is 16 residues. Germline CDR1 is SGDLS and CDR2 is YYNGEE. Deletions cut 3 bases from V and 3 bases from J, with 15 bases between. Study results and caveats: There were some V segments, including TRBV6-2 and TRBV6-3, excluded as indistinguishable.

The sequenced sample consisted of PBMCs. This rearrangement joins TRBV9 to TRBJ1-4; D unresolved. This clonotype was obtained from a female donor in good health and CMV-seronegative. CDR3 protein: CASSARASSANEKLFF. DNA of the CDR3: TGTGCCAGCAGCGCCCGTGCGTCCTCGGCTAATGAAAAACTGTTTTTT. The whole variable domain, filled in from reference TRBV9 and TRBJ1-4, reads DSGVTQTPKHLITATGQRVTLRCSPRSGDLSVYWYQQSLDQGLQFLIQYYNGEERAKGNILERFSAQQFPDLHSELNLSSLELGDSALYFCASSARASSANEKLFFGSGTQLSVL.